These T cell receptor beta chains were read from a single sample in a study of blood T cell repertoires in COVID-19. Generated by immunoSEQ multiplex PCR, the TCRdb table keeps only in-frame clones and is missing some. The sample carries some 60,000 clones, more than 85% recorded once. The sequenced material came from peripheral blood. The receptors shown here come from a man aged 55 to 70 with acute or convalescent COVID-19. Both conserved end residues are part of each CDR3. D genes are given only for firm matches.

j_call: TRBJ1-2; d_call: TRBD1; v_call: TRBV6-5; cdr3_nt: TGTGCCATTCCTTCCGGGACAGGAAACTATGGCTACACCTTC; cdr3_aa: CAIPSGTGNYGYTF
j_call: TRBJ1-2; d_call: NA; v_call: TRBV9; cdr3_nt: TGTGCCAGCAGCGTAGGGGTCGGGGAACGGGGCTACACCTTC; cdr3_aa: CASSVGVGERGYTF
j_call: TRBJ2-1; d_call: TRBD2; v_call: TRBV28; cdr3_nt: TGTGCCAGCAGGCCAGGACTAGCGGGAGTAGCGGAGTTCTTC; cdr3_aa: CASRPGLAGVAEFF
j_call: TRBJ1-5; d_call: NA; v_call: TRBV7-8; cdr3_nt: TGTGCCAGCAGCTTAGGTGGGGCCAGGGGCAATCAGCCCCAGCATTTT; cdr3_aa: CASSLGGARGNQPQHF
j_call: TRBJ2-1; d_call: TRBD2; v_call: TRBV7-3; cdr3_nt: TGTGCCAGCAGCTCCCCGGGGGGACTAGCGGGAGAGGCCTACAATGAGCAGTTCTTC; cdr3_aa: CASSSPGGLAGEAYNEQFF
j_call: TRBJ1-4; d_call: NA; v_call: TRBV16; cdr3_nt: TGTGCCAGCAGTCCTCGGACAGCAACTAATGAAAAACTGTTTTTT; cdr3_aa: CASSPRTATNEKLFF
j_call: TRBJ2-5; d_call: NA; v_call: TRBV5-1; cdr3_nt: TGCGCCAGCAGCCCCCCTTCCGAGACCCAGTACTTC; cdr3_aa: CASSPPSETQYF
j_call: TRBJ2-5; d_call: TRBD1; v_call: TRBV5-5; cdr3_nt: TGTGCCAGCAGCGTACAGGGGGTCCAAGAGACCCAGTACTTC; cdr3_aa: CASSVQGVQETQYF
j_call: TRBJ2-7; d_call: TRBD1; v_call: TRBV3-1/TRBV3-2; cdr3_nt: TGTGCCAGCAGCCAAGTTGGACAGGGGGAAAGCTACGAGCAGTACTTC; cdr3_aa: CASSQVGQGESYEQYF
j_call: TRBJ2-1; d_call: NA; v_call: TRBV28; cdr3_nt: TGTGCCAGCAACTTCCCCGACAGCTCGCTGGGCTACGAGTTCTTC; cdr3_aa: CASNFPDSSLGYEFF
j_call: TRBJ1-4; d_call: NA; v_call: TRBV30; cdr3_nt: TGTGCCGGTAATACAGGGACCGGCGGTGAAAAACTGTTTTTT; cdr3_aa: CAGNTGTGGEKLFF
j_call: TRBJ2-7; d_call: TRBD1; v_call: TRBV14; cdr3_nt: TGTGCCAGCAGCCGGATAAGAGACAGGGGGTACGAGCAGTACTTC; cdr3_aa: CASSRIRDRGYEQYF
j_call: TRBJ1-6; d_call: TRBD1; v_call: TRBV9; cdr3_nt: TGTGCCAGCAGTCCCCGGGACAGGGATAATTCACCCCTCCACTTT; cdr3_aa: CASSPRDRDNSPLHF